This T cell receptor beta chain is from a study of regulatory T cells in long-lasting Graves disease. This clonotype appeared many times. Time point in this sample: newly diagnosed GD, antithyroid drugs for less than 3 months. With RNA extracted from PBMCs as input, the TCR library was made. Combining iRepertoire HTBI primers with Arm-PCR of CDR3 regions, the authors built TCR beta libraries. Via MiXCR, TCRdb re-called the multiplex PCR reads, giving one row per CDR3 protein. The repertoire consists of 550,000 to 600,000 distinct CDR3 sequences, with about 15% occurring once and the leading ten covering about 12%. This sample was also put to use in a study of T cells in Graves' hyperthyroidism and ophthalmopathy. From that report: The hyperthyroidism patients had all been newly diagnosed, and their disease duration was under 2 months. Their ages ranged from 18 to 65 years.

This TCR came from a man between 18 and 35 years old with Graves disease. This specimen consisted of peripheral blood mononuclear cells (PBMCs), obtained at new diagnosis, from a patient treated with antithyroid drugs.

The CDR3 DNA reads as TGTGCCACCAACCATAGGGGGGCCTACGAGCAGTACTTC. Translated: CATNHRGAYEQYF. The chain uses TRBV6-1 and TRBJ2-7; the D gene could be TRBD1 or TRBD2 (6 bases each). The CDR3 loop spans 13 amino acids. The V end was cut by 10 bases, the J end by 2 bases, with 15 bases between. CDR1 and CDR2 (germline): MNHNS, SASEGT.